Listed below are T cell receptor beta chains from one sample, sequenced in a study of T cells in Graves' hyperthyroidism and ophthalmopathy. TCRdb independently ran MiXCR on the multiplex PCR reads; one entry per CDR3 protein. The sample carries over 450,000 distinct CDR3 sequences, about 15% recorded once. Sample: blood. These receptors came from a woman aged 18-29 years with Graves' ophthalmopathy. The CDR3 runs from the conserved cysteine through the conserved F or W. The D gene is left open where the match is weak. Not every row has a clone size; where given, it reads once, few, many or a size class.

j_call,clone_size,v_call,d_call,cdr3_aa,cdr3_nt
TRBJ2-3,many,TRBV7-9,.,CASRDSLQDTQYF,TGTGCCAGCAGAGACAGTCTGCAAGATACGCAGTATTTT
TRBJ2-4,many,TRBV30,.,CAWSVRGSGAKNIQYF,TGTGCCTGGAGTGTACGGGGGAGTGGGGCCAAAAACATTCAGTACTTC
TRBJ2-3,many,TRBV28,TRBD2,CASTPLVRASGGTDTQYF,TGTGCCAGCACTCCTTTGGTCAGGGCCAGCGGGGGCACAGATACGCAGTATTTT
TRBJ1-2,many,TRBV7-6,.,CASSPLGDYGYTF,TGTGCCAGCAGCCCCCTCGGAGACTATGGCTACACCTTC
TRBJ1-2,.,TRBV4-1,.,CASSQEAGLANYGYTF,TGCGCCAGCAGCCAAGAGGCAGGCCTAGCAAACTATGGCTACACCTTC
TRBJ2-1,many,TRBV6-2/TRBV6-3,TRBD2,CATRTSGYNEQFF,TGTGCCACCCGGACTAGCGGTTACAATGAGCAGTTCTTC
TRBJ1-2,few,TRBV3-1,.,CASSQVGRGGGYTF,TGTGCCAGCAGCCAAGTGGGGCGCGGGGGAGGCTACACCTTC
TRBJ1-2,few,TRBV27,.,CASSLSGSLFYGYTF,TGTGCCAGCAGTTTATCGGGGTCCCTTTTCTATGGCTACACCTTC
TRBJ1-4,many,TRBV2,.,CASSDGEKLFF,TGTGCCAGCAGTGACGGTGAAAAACTGTTTTTT
TRBJ2-7,many,TRBV4-3,.,CASSPQGSGTYEQYF,TGCGCCAGCAGCCCTCAAGGGTCTGGGACGTACGAGCAGTACTTC
TRBJ2-3,.,TRBV5-5,TRBD2,CASSLDSREGGTDTQYF,TGTGCCAGCAGCTTGGATTCGCGGGAGGGAGGCACAGATACGCAATATTTT
TRBJ1-1,many,TRBV5-6,TRBD1,CASSLGTGRSSEAFF,TGTGCCAGCAGCTTGGGGACAGGGCGGTCGTCTGAAGCTTTCTTT
TRBJ2-6,few,TRBV5-1,TRBD1,CASSFPTGGSSGANVLTF,TGCGCCAGCAGCTTCCCGACAGGGGGCTCGTCTGGGGCCAACGTCCTGACTTTC
TRBJ2-1,.,TRBV6-4,.,CASSAESVSPPFF,TGTGCCAGCAGTGCCGAGAGTGTGTCCCCCCCGTTCTTC
TRBJ1-5,few,TRBV27,TRBD1,CASSLGTAIQPQHF,TGTGCCAGCAGTCTGGGGACAGCGATTCAGCCCCAGCATTTT
TRBJ1-2,many,TRBV28,.,CASITGSANYGYTF,TGTGCCAGCATCACAGGCAGCGCTAACTATGGCTACACCTTC
TRBJ2-5,many,TRBV30,TRBD2,CASPGLSGYF,TGTGCCTCTCCGGGACTAAGCGGGTACTTC
TRBJ1-5,many,TRBV9,.,CASSPQGGSNQPQHF,TGTGCCAGCAGCCCCCAAGGTGGTAGCAATCAGCCCCAGCATTTT
TRBJ2-7,many,TRBV29-1,TRBD1,CSVGEQGVNEQYF,TGCAGCGTTGGGGAACAGGGGGTCAACGAGCAGTACTTC
TRBJ1-5,.,TRBV5-6,.,CASTRRGAHQPQHF,TGTGCCAGCACACGGCGGGGGGCGCATCAGCCCCAGCATTTT
TRBJ2-5,many,TRBV7-2,.,CASSPVGGLGETQYF,TGTGCCAGCAGCCCAGTGGGGGGTTTGGGAGAGACCCAGTACTTC
TRBJ2-5,many,TRBV12-3/TRBV12-4,.,CASSSLEGLGETQYF,TGTGCCAGCAGTTCCCTAGAAGGACTGGGTGAGACCCAGTACTTC
TRBJ2-1,.,TRBV9,.,CASSPDYYNEQFF,TGTGCCAGCAGCCCGGACTACTACAATGAGCAGTTCTTC
TRBJ1-1,few,TRBV4-1,.,CASSHKLRSTEAFF,TGCGCCAGCAGCCATAAGCTGAGGAGCACTGAAGCTTTCTTT
TRBJ2-7,many,TRBV6-2/TRBV6-3,TRBD1,CASRPRPGDRADEQYF,TGTGCCAGCAGACCACGGCCGGGGGACAGGGCGGACGAGCAGTACTTC
TRBJ1-5,many,TRBV12-5,.,CASGGRGDQPQHF,TGTGCTAGCGGAGGACGGGGGGATCAGCCCCAGCATTTT
TRBJ1-2,many,TRBV27,TRBD1,CASSPYSDRAFNYGYTF,TGTGCCAGCAGTCCCTACTCGGACAGGGCGTTTAACTATGGCTACACCTTC
TRBJ2-7,.,TRBV20-1,.,CSARDMEGREQYF,TGCAGTGCTAGAGACATGGAAGGGCGGGAGCAGTACTTC
TRBJ2-3,few,TRBV6-2/TRBV6-3,TRBD2,CASSPLTSGRPTDTQYF,TGTGCCAGCAGTCCCCTTACTAGCGGGAGGCCCACAGATACGCAGTATTTT